This T cell receptor beta chain is drawn from a study of T-cell memory formation after mild COVID-19. Comments on this clonotype: The target antigen is unknown.

Study-wide results and limits: Among CD4+ contracting clones, most were CM and EM, and CD8+ ones EMRA.

This CDR3 is 16 amino acids long. The V segment lost 2 bases and the J segment 4 bases; nucleotides outside the gene matches: 4. Per the germline V gene, CDR1 is MNHEY and CDR2 is SVGEGT. MiXCR, applied by TCRdb to the 5' RACE reads, yields one record per CDR3 protein. Altogether 550,000 to 600,000 distinct CDR3 sequences are present, about 22% being singletons, with the ten largest covering approximately 8.4%. The receptor was derived from an adult woman who had mild COVID-19 (a few samples of this study predate the infection). Cell type and time point are not known. The V and J genes are TRBV6-2 or TRBV6-3 and TRBJ2-2; 10 nucleotides agree with TRBD2. Input material: PBMCs or a T cell subset sorted from them (not recorded which). The CDR3 DNA follows: TGTGCCAGCAGTTACCTAGCGGGAGCGGGCACCGGGGAGCTGTTTTTT. It yields the protein CASSYLAGAGTGELFF.